This T cell receptor beta chain comes out of a study of blood T cell repertoires in COVID-19. Looking at the study overall: Sites across the United States, Italy and Spain contributed samples from acute and convalescent COVID-19.

In the source study's methods: Estimated nucleated cell counts came from reference gene primer amplification. Some clones are missing from TCRdb's copy, which holds only in-frame ones; the method was immunoSEQ multiplex PCR. The D gene and trimming were derived from the DNA, and the V and J assignments and clone size from that table. The sample lists around 110,000 clones, about 88% seen once, with approximately 1.5% in the top ten. Germline loops: CDR1 SGHRS, CDR2 YFSETQ. The CDR3 spans 16 residues. Trimming cost V 4 bases and J 5 bases, with 21 bases left between them. The clonotype originates from a man aged 35 to 55 with acute or convalescent COVID-19. The chain joins TRBV5-1 to TRBJ1-1; the D gene is possibly TRBD1 (5 bases). The specimen sequenced was peripheral blood. The CDR3 loop is CASSPRTGGLGTEAFF. Here the CDR3 DNA reads TGCGCCAGCAGCCCGCGAACGGGGGGGTTGGGGACTGAAGCTTTCTTT. The full variable domain, its missing parts supplied by reference TRBV5-1 and TRBJ1-1, is KAGVTQTPRYLIKTRGQQVTLSCSPISGHRSVSWYQQTPGQGLQFLFEYFSETQRNKGNFPGRFSGRQFSNSRSEMNVSTLELGDSALYLCASSPRTGGLGTEAFFGQGTRLTVV.